This is a list of T cell receptor beta chains from one sample in a study of blood T cell repertoires in COVID-19. Sequencing was performed with immunoSEQ multiplex PCR; in TCRdb, only in-frame clones are kept and a portion is missing. The data show under 150,000 clones, 77% seen once. Sequenced material: peripheral blood. The receptors here all came from a woman aged 50 to 60 with active or convalescent COVID-19. CDR3s include the opening cysteine and the closing phenylalanine or tryptophan. D genes are given only for firm matches. Expanded clones are given a class, and other clones once, few, many or no size at all.

CDR3: CASSLEGSGGAPQYF; DNA: TGCGCCAGCAGCTTGGAAGGTAGCGGGGGGGCCCCGCAGTATTTT; D: TRBD2; size: -; J: TRBJ2-3; V: TRBV5-1
CDR3: CASSPRDRVSGNTIYF; DNA: TGTGCCAGCAGCCCCCGGGACAGGGTATCTGGAAACACCATATATTTT; D: TRBD1; size: -; J: TRBJ1-3; V: TRBV3-1/TRBV3-2
CDR3: CASSSGGGPDTGELFF; DNA: TGTGCCAGCAGCTCGGGAGGGGGCCCGGACACCGGGGAGCTGTTTTTT; D: -; size: few; J: TRBJ2-2; V: TRBV11-3
CDR3: CASSADSPGFLLHF; DNA: TGCGCCAGCAGCGCGGACAGCCCGGGTTTTCTCCTCCACTTT; D: -; size: -; J: TRBJ1-6; V: TRBV5-1
CDR3: CASSLSMGSSKEQYF; DNA: TGTGCCAGCAGCTTAAGCATGGGCTCATCGAAGGAGCAGTACTTC; D: -; size: -; J: TRBJ2-7; V: TRBV11-2
CDR3: CASSLLGQNYEQYF; DNA: TGTGCCAGCAGCCTCCTGGGACAGAACTACGAGCAGTACTTC; D: TRBD1; size: few; J: TRBJ2-7; V: TRBV7-2
CDR3: CASRRGQGVVGELFF; DNA: TGTGCCAGCAGGCGAGGACAGGGGGTTGTCGGGGAGCTGTTTTTT; D: TRBD1; size: -; J: TRBJ2-2; V: TRBV2
CDR3: CASRPGVRWADTQYF; DNA: TGTGCCAGCAGGCCCGGGGTGCGATGGGCGGATACGCAGTATTTT; D: -; size: -; J: TRBJ2-3; V: TRBV5-5
CDR3: CASSLELAAYEQYF; DNA: TGTGCCAGCAGCTTAGAACTAGCGGCCTACGAGCAGTACTTC; D: TRBD2; size: -; J: TRBJ2-7; V: TRBV7-2
CDR3: CASSKEEETQYF; DNA: TGTGCCAGCAGCAAGGAGGAGGAGACCCAGTACTTC; D: -; size: -; J: TRBJ2-5; V: TRBV21-1
CDR3: CASSKQGNTEAFF; DNA: TGTGCCAGTAGTAAACAGGGGAACACTGAAGCTTTCTTT; D: -; size: -; J: TRBJ1-1; V: TRBV19
CDR3: CAISDASGLSTDTQYF; DNA: TGTGCCATCAGTGACGCTAGCGGGCTTAGCACAGATACGCAGTATTTT; D: TRBD2; size: -; J: TRBJ2-3; V: TRBV10-3
CDR3: CASSGAGGTQYF; DNA: TGTGCCAGCAGTGGAGCGGGGGGGACGCAGTATTTT; D: TRBD2; size: -; J: TRBJ2-3; V: TRBV7-2
CDR3: CASSNRIEREGTYEQYF; DNA: TGTGCCAGCAGTAATCGAATTGAGCGGGAGGGAACCTACGAGCAGTACTTC; D: TRBD2; size: -; J: TRBJ2-7; V: TRBV25-1
CDR3: CASSYGAGGYDNEQFF; DNA: TGTGCCAGCAGTTACGGAGCGGGGGGGTATGACAATGAGCAGTTCTTC; D: TRBD2; size: -; J: TRBJ2-1; V: TRBV6-6
CDR3: CASSLERDNEQFF; DNA: TGTGCCAGCAGCTTAGAACGGGACAATGAGCAGTTCTTC; D: -; size: -; J: TRBJ2-1; V: TRBV7-2
CDR3: CASSIQGDTEAFF; DNA: TGTGCCAGCAGCATCCAGGGGGACACTGAAGCTTTCTTT; D: TRBD1; size: -; J: TRBJ1-1; V: TRBV7-2
CDR3: CASSRFSTNEKLFF; DNA: TGTGCCAGCAGTCGTTTCTCAACTAATGAAAAACTGTTTTTT; D: -; size: -; J: TRBJ1-4; V: TRBV2
CDR3: CASSSQGYSPLHF; DNA: TGTGCCAGCAGTTCCCAGGGGTATTCACCCCTCCACTTT; D: -; size: few; J: TRBJ1-6; V: TRBV27
CDR3: CASSENTGITEAFF; DNA: TGTGCCAGCAGTGAAAACACAGGGATCACTGAAGCTTTCTTT; D: -; size: -; J: TRBJ1-1; V: TRBV6-1
CDR3: CASSPLGTGAGSYEQYF; DNA: TGTGCCAGCTCACCACTTGGGACAGGCGCGGGCTCCTACGAGCAGTACTTC; D: TRBD1; size: -; J: TRBJ2-7; V: TRBV18
CDR3: CASSQTKTGGGRTEAFF; DNA: TGCGCCAGCAGTCAAACCAAAACAGGGGGGGGGCGGACTGAAGCTTTCTTT; D: TRBD1; size: -; J: TRBJ1-1; V: TRBV5-1
CDR3: CASSPTLAGGPGEQFF; DNA: TGCGCCAGCAGCCCGACTTTAGCGGGGGGGCCGGGTGAGCAGTTCTTC; D: TRBD2; size: -; J: TRBJ2-1; V: TRBV4-3
CDR3: CASRQGPGSNEAFF; DNA: TGTGCCAGCAGGCAAGGCCCAGGGTCCAATGAAGCTTTCTTT; D: -; size: few; J: TRBJ1-1; V: TRBV3-1/TRBV3-2
CDR3: CASSPESSWALTRYSNQPQHF; DNA: TGTGCCAGCTCACCAGAGTCGTCGTGGGCTCTAACCCGATATAGCAATCAGCCCCAGCATTTT; D: -; size: -; J: TRBJ1-5; V: TRBV18
CDR3: CASSRTSGRNNEQFF; DNA: TGTGCCAGCAGTCGGACTAGCGGGAGAAACAATGAGCAGTTCTTC; D: TRBD2; size: -; J: TRBJ2-1; V: TRBV6-5
CDR3: CAWSGTVSTSPLRF; DNA: TGTGCCTGGAGTGGGACAGTCTCTACCTCACCCCTCCGCTTT; D: -; size: -; J: TRBJ1-6; V: TRBV30
CDR3: CAWSRLPTRPEKHGYTF; DNA: TGTGCCTGGAGTAGGCTCCCGACTAGACCCGAAAAGCATGGCTACACCTTC; D: -; size: -; J: TRBJ1-2; V: TRBV30
CDR3: CASSLGQGNEQFF; DNA: TGTGCCAGCAGCTTAGGACAGGGGAATGAGCAGTTCTTC; D: TRBD1; size: once; J: TRBJ2-1; V: TRBV11-3
CDR3: CASNNRGGGGELFF; DNA: TGTGCCAGCAATAACAGGGGGGGAGGCGGGGAGCTGTTTTTT; D: -; size: -; J: TRBJ2-2; V: TRBV28
CDR3: CASSQDGVLGGGETDTQYF; DNA: TGTGCCAGCAGCCAAGATGGTGTATTAGGGGGGGGAGAGACAGATACGCAGTATTTT; D: -; size: -; J: TRBJ2-3; V: TRBV3-1/TRBV3-2
CDR3: CASSREDTYGYTF; DNA: TGTGCCAGCAGCCGGGAAGATACCTATGGCTACACCTTC; D: -; size: -; J: TRBJ1-2; V: TRBV2